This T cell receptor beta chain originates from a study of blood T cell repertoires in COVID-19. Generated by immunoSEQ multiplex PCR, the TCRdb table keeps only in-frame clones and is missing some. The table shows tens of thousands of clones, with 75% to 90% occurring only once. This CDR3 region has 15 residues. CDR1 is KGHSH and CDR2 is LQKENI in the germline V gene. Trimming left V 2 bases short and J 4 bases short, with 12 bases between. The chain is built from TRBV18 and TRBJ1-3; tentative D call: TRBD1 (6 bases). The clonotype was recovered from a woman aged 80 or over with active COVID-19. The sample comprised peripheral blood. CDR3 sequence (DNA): TGTGCCAGCTCACCAGAGCCAGGGGCAGGAAACACCATATATTTT. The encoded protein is CASSPEPGAGNTIYF.